The TCR beta chain under discussion was sequenced for a study of control samples from healthy donors and cancer patients. Sequencing used immunoSEQ multiplex PCR; TCRdb keeps in-frame clones, though not all of them. The sample lists some 140,000 clones; about 85% were seen once. This CDR3 spans 16 amino acids. CDR1 and CDR2 (germline): MNHEY, SMNVEV (reference sequence). V was pared by 0 bases and J by 0 bases, with 9 bases between. The chain links TRBV27 to TRBJ2-1; possible D gene TRBD2, 5 bases. The sequence came from a woman aged 25 to 39 in good health. The sample consisted of blood. This CDR3 is CASSLSGATSYNEQFF. Here the CDR3 DNA reads TGTGCCAGCAGTTTATCGGGAGCGACCTCCTACAATGAGCAGTTCTTC.